The 30 T cell receptor beta chains in this list originate from one sample, sequenced in a study of blood T cell repertoires in COVID-19. Produced via immunoSEQ multiplex PCR; TCRdb's table is partial and in-frame only. The sample carries tens of thousands of clones, approximately 89% recorded once. Specimen: peripheral blood. The source is an elderly man with acute or convalescent COVID-19.

The V gene is TRBV11-2, the J gene TRBJ2-5; D possibly corresponds to TRBD2 (5 bases). The CDR3 has 11 residues. Germline CDR1 SGHAT, CDR2 FQNNGV. V dropped 10 bases and J dropped 7 bases, with 13 bases sitting between them. The CDR3 DNA follows: TGTGCCACTCTGGCGGGCGGGACCCAGTACTTC. Protein product: CATLAGGTQYF.

The chain has TRBV5-1 and TRBJ1-1, with unresolved D. Germline CDR1 reads SGHRS; CDR2 reads YFSETQ. Trimming stripped 4 bases from V and 1 base from J, with 11 bases between. CDR3 size: 14 residues. The CDR3 reads CASSPTPGNTEAFF. The DNA for the CDR3 is TGCGCCAGCAGCCCTACCCCGGGGAACACTGAAGCTTTCTTT. The variable domain in full, with the rest retrieved from reference TRBV5-1 and TRBJ1-1, is KAGVTQTPRYLIKTRGQQVTLSCSPISGHRSVSWYQQTPGQGLQFLFEYFSETQRNKGNFPGRFSGRQFSNSRSEMNVSTLELGDSALYLCASSPTPGNTEAFFGQGTRLTVV.

The chain joins TRBV24-1 to TRBJ1-5, with D perhaps matching TRBD1 (5 bases). The V end was cut by 7 bases, the J end by 5 bases, with 8 bases between. In germline, CDR1 is KGHDR, CDR2 SFDVKD. There are 12 residues in the CDR3. CDR3 region: CATSGGDQPQHF. Written as DNA, the CDR3 is TGTGCCACCAGCGGGGGTGATCAGCCCCAGCATTTT.

The rearrangement links TRBV7-2 to TRBJ2-1, with 7 bases fitting TRBD1. The V gene's germline CDR1 is SGHTA and CDR2 FQGNSA. Trimming took 0 bases from V and 0 from J; bases not matched to a gene: 11. The CDR3 is 19 residues long. CDR3 loop: CASSLAPTGAISSYNEQFF. CDR3 DNA: TGTGCCAGCAGCTTAGCCCCTACAGGGGCCATAAGCTCCTACAATGAGCAGTTCTTC.

The J gene is TRBJ1-2, the V gene TRBV28, with D perhaps TRBD1 (6 bases). There are 11 residues in the CDR3. V dropped 10 bases and J dropped 4 bases, with 10 bases sitting between them. Per the germline V gene, CDR1 is MDHEN and CDR2 is SYDVKM. The DNA of the CDR3 is TGTGCCACCGTGGGGGCCTATGGCTACACCTTC. Protein product: CATVGAYGYTF.

The chain carries TRBV7-9 and TRBJ2-7; TRBD1 agrees at 10 bases. V lost 5 bases and J lost 5; bases outside the gene matches: 6. Germline V CDR1 and CDR2: SEHNR, FQNEAQ (reference sequence). This CDR3 is built from 14 residues. The CDR3 DNA is TGTGCCAGCAGCCTCGGACAGGGGGTCGACGAGCAGTACTTC. It specifies CASSLGQGVDEQYF.

This chain uses TRBV29-1 with TRBJ2-3, with D perhaps matching TRBD2 (6 bases). With 3 bases removed from V and 4 bases from J, the gap between germline ends came to 11 bases. This CDR3 comprises 13 residues. Germline loops: CDR1 SQVTM, CDR2 ANQGSEA. CDR3 bases: TGCAGCGTTGACAGTAGGAGGGCAGATACGCAGTATTTT. This encodes CSVDSRRADTQYF.

The chain recombines TRBV27 with TRBJ2-1; 11 positions match TRBD2. The junction had 6 bases not matched to a gene; V was cut back by 7 bases and J by 4 bases. CDR1 and CDR2 from the germline V gene are MNHEY and SMNVEV (reference sequence). The CDR3 is made up of 15 amino acids. The CDR3 reads CASISGLAGYNEQFF. The CDR3 DNA reads TGTGCCAGCATTTCCGGACTAGCGGGTTACAATGAGCAGTTCTTC.

CDR3 coding DNA: TGCAGCGTTCAAAAACAGGGGTTCCGGACTGAAGCTTTCTTT. Amino acids: CSVQKQGFRTEAFF. The genes are TRBV29-1 and TRBJ1-1; TRBD1 matches 7 bases. Per the germline V gene, CDR1 is SQVTM and CDR2 is ANQGSEA. The junction had 11 bases not matched to a gene; V was cut back by 5 bases and J by 5 bases. The CDR3 loop spans 14 amino acids.

The V and J genes are TRBV9 and TRBJ2-7, with TRBD2 matching over 8 bases. With V trimmed by 3 bases and J by 0 bases, 2 bases remained unmatched. This CDR3 contains 14 residues. Per the germline V gene, CDR1 is SGDLS and CDR2 is YYNGEE. CDR3 in DNA: TGTGCCAGCAGCGCCGGACTAGCCTCCTACGAGCAGTACTTC. Translated: CASSAGLASYEQYF.

This clone was seen a single time. In DNA, the CDR3 is TGCGCCAGCAGCTTGGTGGCAGGGATGGATGGCTACACCTTC. Residues: CASSLVAGMDGYTF. This rearrangement joins TRBV5-1 to TRBJ1-2; D is perhaps TRBD1 (5 bases). This CDR3 has 14 amino acids. Germline CDR1 SGHRS, CDR2 YFSETQ. V was clipped by 0 bases and J by 6 bases, with 12 bases between them.

CDR3 coding DNA: TGTGCCAGCAGAACAACAGGGGCTAACACTGAAGCTTTCTTT. This encodes CASRTTGANTEAFF. This chain links TRBV6-4 with TRBJ1-1; 7 bases match TRBD1. Germline trimming cut 6 bases from V and 2 bases from J; bases unmatched to any gene: 6. Germline CDR1 and CDR2: MRHNA and SNTAGT. This CDR3 is built from 14 residues.

This chain links TRBV5-1 with TRBJ1-1; D not resolved. Deletions cut 0 bases from V and 0 bases from J, with 12 bases between. CDR1 and CDR2 (germline): SGHRS, YFSETQ. The CDR3 length is 16 residues. CDR3 residues: CASSLAGSVVNTEAFF. CDR3 DNA: TGCGCCAGCAGCTTGGCCGGTAGTGTGGTGAACACTGAAGCTTTCTTT.

V gene TRBV7-9 combines with J gene TRBJ1-4; D call uncertain. The CDR3 runs to 13 residues. V shed 1 base and J shed 4 bases, with 4 bases lying between them. Germline V gene sequence: CDR1 SEHNR, CDR2 FQNEAQ (reference sequence). This CDR3 is CASSLGGNEKLFF. The CDR3 DNA sequence: TGTGCCAGCAGCTTAGGAGGTAATGAAAAACTGTTTTTT. Full variable domain (missing parts from reference TRBV7-9 and TRBJ1-4): DTGVSQNPRHKITKRGQNVTFRCDPISEHNRLYWYRQTLGQGPEFLTYFQNEAQLEKSRLLSDRFSAERPKGSFSTLEIQRTEQGDSAMYLCASSLGGNEKLFFGSGTQLSVL.

This chain connects TRBV27 to TRBJ1-5, with 9 bases aligning to TRBD1. Germline lookup yields CDR1 MNHEY and CDR2 SMNVEV (reference sequence). The CDR3 totals 17 residues. With V trimmed by 3 bases and J by 0 bases, 6 bases remained unmatched. CDR3 residues: CASSLTGGSGSNQPQHF. The CDR3 DNA follows: TGTGCCAGCAGTTTGACAGGGGGAAGTGGTAGCAATCAGCCCCAGCATTTT.

This clone was seen just once. The chain employs TRBV30 and TRBJ1-1; D is possibly TRBD1 (6 bases). Germline V lookup: CDR1 GTSNPN, CDR2 SVGIG (reference sequence). Deletions cut 3 bases from V and 6 bases from J, with 8 bases between. This CDR3 has 11 amino acids. The CDR3 nucleotides are TGTGCCTGGAGCAGGGGCCCTGAAGCTTTCTTT. Protein: CAWSRGPEAFF.

This clone was found a few times. The gene calls are TRBV5-1 and TRBJ1-6, with TRBD1 matching 11 bases. Per the germline V gene, CDR1 is SGHRS and CDR2 is YFSETQ. The CDR3 sequence is 16 residues long. The V and J ends lost 0 bases and 6 bases, in that order; junction bases with no gene match: 2. The CDR3 protein is CASSLGGTGGNSPLHF. The CDR3 nucleotides read TGCGCCAGCAGCTTGGGTGGGACAGGGGGTAATTCACCCCTCCACTTT.

The chain links TRBV27 to TRBJ1-6, with D possibly matching TRBD1 (6 bases). Germline V gene lookup returns CDR1 MNHEY and CDR2 SMNVEV (reference sequence). The CDR3 length is 15 residues. V was shortened by 6 bases and J by 6 bases, with 15 bases between the two germline ends. The CDR3 protein is CASSAGAVGNSPLHF. The CDR3 DNA follows: TGTGCCAGCAGCGCAGGGGCCGTCGGTAATTCACCCCTCCACTTT.

J is TRBJ2-7 and V is TRBV2, with a possible D match to TRBD2 (5 bases). From germline, CDR1 is SNHLY and CDR2 FYNNEI. V lost 4 bases to trimming and J lost 4 bases, with 8 bases between them. The CDR3 loop spans 12 amino acids. The CDR3 region is CASSAEGYEQYF. The CDR3 nucleotides read TGTGCCAGCAGTGCTGAGGGATACGAGCAGTACTTC.

Points on this clone: Germline and junction disagree at one end, which may indicate a read error. J is TRBJ1-1 and V is TRBV6-6; D remains ambiguous. The germline V gene encodes CDR1 MNHNY and CDR2 SVGAGI (reference sequence). The CDR3 extends over 12 amino acids. This chain's CDR3 is CASSTRYTEAFF. CDR3 in DNA: TGTGCCAGCAGTACCAGATACACAGAAGCTTTCTTT.

This clone has just one count. The V call is TRBV7-8, the J call TRBJ2-5; TRBD2 aligns across 7 bases. The V gene end was trimmed by 4 bases and the J gene end by 1 base; junction bases not matched to a gene: 6. In germline, CDR1 is SGHVS, CDR2 FQNEAQ. This CDR3 has 15 residues. CDR3 protein: CASSSPGGSQETQYF. The DNA of the CDR3 is TGTGCCAGCAGCTCCCCGGGGGGATCCCAAGAGACCCAGTACTTC.

CDR3 sequence: CATSRGEGPPGDGYTF. DNA for the CDR3: TGTGCCACCAGCAGAGGGGAGGGGCCGCCTGGAGACGGCTACACCTTC. The J gene is TRBJ1-2, the V gene TRBV15; D may be TRBD1 (5 bases). CDR1 and CDR2 from the germline V gene are LNHNV and YYDKDF (reference sequence). Trimming shortened V by 1 base and J by 8 bases, and 20 bases separated the two germline ends. CDR3 length: 16 residues. Complete variable domain (other parts from reference TRBV15 and TRBJ1-2): DAMVIQNPRYQVTQFGKPVTLSCSQTLNHNVMYWYQQKSSQAPKLLFHYYDKDFNNEADTPDNFQSRRPNTSFCFLDIRSPGLGDTAMYLCATSRGEGPPGDGYTFGSGTRLTVV.

The rearrangement uses TRBV19 and TRBJ1-5, with 10 bases that match TRBD1. After removal of 5 bases from V and 9 bases from J, the junction contained 7 bases not matched to a gene. The CDR3 is made up of 14 amino acids. Germline loops: CDR1 LNHDA, CDR2 SQIVND (reference sequence). CDR3 amino acids: CASSAGTGAPPQHF. As DNA, the CDR3 is TGTGCCAGTAGTGCCGGGACAGGGGCTCCGCCCCAGCATTTT. The entire variable domain, with the rest obtained from reference TRBV19 and TRBJ1-5, is as follows: DGGITQSPKYLFRKEGQNVTLSCEQNLNHDAMYWYRQDPGQGLRLIYYSQIVNDFQKGDIAEGYSVSREKKESFPLTVTSAQKNPTAFYLCASSAGTGAPPQHFGDGTRLSIL.

V and J are TRBV19 and TRBJ2-1; the D gene is possibly TRBD2 (5 bases). The V end was cut by 1 base, the J end by 5 bases, with 12 bases between. Germline V gene sequence: CDR1 LNHDA, CDR2 SQIVND (reference sequence). The length of the CDR3 is 15 residues. In nucleotides, the CDR3 is TGTGCCAGTAGTATAGGCACGGGAACAAACAATGAGCAGTTCTTC. Protein sequence: CASSIGTGTNNEQFF.

The chain joins TRBV5-1 to TRBJ2-3; 7 bases are shared with TRBD2. Germline CDR1 is SGHRS and CDR2 is YFSETQ. This CDR3 has 16 amino acids. The V gene end was trimmed by 3 bases and the J gene end by 3 bases; junction bases not matched to a gene: 10. CDR3 DNA sequence: TGCGCCAGCAGCTCCCAAGGACTAGTAGGGACAGATACGCAGTATTTT. Its translation: CASSSQGLVGTDTQYF. Combining the CDR3 with reference TRBV5-1 and TRBJ2-3 gives the whole variable domain KAGVTQTPRYLIKTRGQQVTLSCSPISGHRSVSWYQQTPGQGLQFLFEYFSETQRNKGNFPGRFSGRQFSNSRSEMNVSTLELGDSALYLCASSSQGLVGTDTQYFGPGTRLTVL.

This chain joins TRBV5-4 and TRBJ1-2, with D hard to call. The CDR3 spans 14 residues. Germline CDR1 SGHNT, CDR2 YYREEE (reference sequence). V dropped 1 base and J dropped 2 bases, with 9 bases sitting between them. CDR3 nucleotide sequence: TGTGCCAGCAGCTTGTCCAGGCCCAACTATGGCTACACCTTC. Protein: CASSLSRPNYGYTF.

For this clone: Relative to the germline gene, one junction end is altered; a read error may explain this. J is TRBJ2-1 and V is TRBV27; D might be TRBD2 (5 bases). The CDR3 loop spans 15 amino acids. The germline V gene encodes CDR1 MNHEY and CDR2 SMNVEV (reference sequence). The CDR3 here is CASSSFDYSDNEQFF. The CDR3 DNA reads as TGTGCCAGCAGTTCCTTCGACTACTCCGACAATGAGCAGTTCTTC.

V and J are TRBV7-9 and TRBJ2-5; no definite D call. This CDR3 region has 12 residues. Germline CDR1 reads SEHNR; CDR2 reads FQNEAQ (reference sequence). V dropped 7 bases and J dropped 1 base, with 7 bases sitting between them. The CDR3 DNA sequence: TGTGCCAGCACTTGGGCCCAAGAGACCCAGTACTTC. It encodes CASTWAQETQYF.

The rearrangement joins TRBV12-3 or TRBV12-4 to TRBJ1-2; no definite D call. The V and J ends lost 8 bases and 4 bases respectively, with 8 bases between them. The CDR3 covers 11 residues. The CDR3 region is CASGSTYGYTF. The CDR3 DNA reads as TGTGCCAGCGGCTCAACCTATGGCTACACCTTC.

V gene TRBV2 combines with J gene TRBJ1-2; D is ambiguous. This CDR3 spans 14 amino acids. The germline V gene has CDR1 SNHLY and CDR2 FYNNEI. Trimming took 11 bases from V and 10 from J, leaving 26 bases between them. The CDR3 loop reads CASRGNQQTMDYTF. Written as DNA, the CDR3 is TGTGCCTCCCGAGGGAACCAGCAGACTATGGACTACACCTTC.